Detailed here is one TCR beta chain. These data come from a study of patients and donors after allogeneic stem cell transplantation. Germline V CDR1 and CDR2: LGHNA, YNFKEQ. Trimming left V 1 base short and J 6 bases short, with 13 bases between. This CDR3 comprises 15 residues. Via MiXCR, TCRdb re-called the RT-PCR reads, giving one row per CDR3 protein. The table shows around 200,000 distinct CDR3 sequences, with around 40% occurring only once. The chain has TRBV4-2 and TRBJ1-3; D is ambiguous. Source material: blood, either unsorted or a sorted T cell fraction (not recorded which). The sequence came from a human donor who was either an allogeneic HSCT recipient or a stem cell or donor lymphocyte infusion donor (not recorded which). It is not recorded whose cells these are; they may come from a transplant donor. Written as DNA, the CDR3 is TGTGCCAGCAGCCAAGTGGCCCAGTCGGTAAACACCATATATTTT. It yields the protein CASSQVAQSVNTIYF.